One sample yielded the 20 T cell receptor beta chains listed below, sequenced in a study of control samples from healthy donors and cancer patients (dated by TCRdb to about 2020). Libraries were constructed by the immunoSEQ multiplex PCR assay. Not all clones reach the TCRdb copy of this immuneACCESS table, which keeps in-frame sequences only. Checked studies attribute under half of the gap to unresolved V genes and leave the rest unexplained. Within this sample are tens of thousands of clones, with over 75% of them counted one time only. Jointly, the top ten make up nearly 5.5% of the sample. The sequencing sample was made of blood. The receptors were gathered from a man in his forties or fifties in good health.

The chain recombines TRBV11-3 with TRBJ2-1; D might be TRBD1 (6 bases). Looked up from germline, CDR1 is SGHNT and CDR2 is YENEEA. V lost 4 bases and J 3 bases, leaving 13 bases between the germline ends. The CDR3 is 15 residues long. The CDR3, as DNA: TGTGCCAGCAGCTCCCGGGACACTGACTACAATGAGCAGTTCTTC. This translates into CASSSRDTDYNEQFF.

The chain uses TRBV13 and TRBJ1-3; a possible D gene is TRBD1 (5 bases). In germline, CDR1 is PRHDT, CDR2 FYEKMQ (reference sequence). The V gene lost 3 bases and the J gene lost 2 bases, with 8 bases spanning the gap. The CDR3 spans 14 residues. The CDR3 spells CASSLPGTGNTIYF. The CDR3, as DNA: TGTGCCAGCAGCTTGCCAGGGACTGGAAACACCATATATTTT.

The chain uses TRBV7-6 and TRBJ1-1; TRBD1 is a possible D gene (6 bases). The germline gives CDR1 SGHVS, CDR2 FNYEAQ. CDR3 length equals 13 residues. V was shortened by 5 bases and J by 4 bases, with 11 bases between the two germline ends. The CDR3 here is CASSIGQSTEAFF. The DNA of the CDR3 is TGTGCCAGCAGCATCGGACAGAGCACTGAAGCTTTCTTT.

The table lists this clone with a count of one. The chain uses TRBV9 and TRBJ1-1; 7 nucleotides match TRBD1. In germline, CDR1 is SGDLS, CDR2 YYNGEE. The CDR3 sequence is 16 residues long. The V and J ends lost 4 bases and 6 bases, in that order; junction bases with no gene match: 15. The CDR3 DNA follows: TGTGCCAGCAGCCCGAGACAGGGTTTGGAGTACTCTGAAGCTTTCTTT. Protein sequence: CASSPRQGLEYSEAFF.

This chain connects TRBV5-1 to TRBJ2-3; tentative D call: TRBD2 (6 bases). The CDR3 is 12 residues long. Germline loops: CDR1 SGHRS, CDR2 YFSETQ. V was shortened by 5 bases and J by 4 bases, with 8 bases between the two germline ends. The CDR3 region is CASRGEADTQYF. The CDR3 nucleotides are TGCGCCAGCAGGGGGGAGGCAGATACGCAGTATTTT. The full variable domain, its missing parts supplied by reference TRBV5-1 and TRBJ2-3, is KAGVTQTPRYLIKTRGQQVTLSCSPISGHRSVSWYQQTPGQGLQFLFEYFSETQRNKGNFPGRFSGRQFSNSRSEMNVSTLELGDSALYLCASRGEADTQYFGPGTRLTVL.

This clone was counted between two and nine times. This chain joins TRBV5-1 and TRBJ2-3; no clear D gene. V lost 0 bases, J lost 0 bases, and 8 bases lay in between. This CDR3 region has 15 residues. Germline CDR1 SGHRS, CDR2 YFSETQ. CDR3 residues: CASSLGLSSTDTQYF. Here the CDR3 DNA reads TGCGCCAGCAGCTTGGGACTGTCTAGCACAGATACGCAGTATTTT.

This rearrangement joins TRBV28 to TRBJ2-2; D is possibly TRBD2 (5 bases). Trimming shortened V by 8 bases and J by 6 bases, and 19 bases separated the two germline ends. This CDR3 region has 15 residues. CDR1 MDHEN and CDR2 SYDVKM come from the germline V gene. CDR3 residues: CASASRRGLSGELFF. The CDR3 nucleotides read TGTGCCAGCGCTAGCCGTCGGGGTCTATCCGGGGAGCTGTTTTTT.

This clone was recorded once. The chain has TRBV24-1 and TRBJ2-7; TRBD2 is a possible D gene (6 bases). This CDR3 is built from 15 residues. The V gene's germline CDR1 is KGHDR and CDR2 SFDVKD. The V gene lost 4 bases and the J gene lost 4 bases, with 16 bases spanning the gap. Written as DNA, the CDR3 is TGTGCCACCAGTGACCAGACTAGTGCGTCTTACGAGCAGTACTTC. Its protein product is CATSDQTSASYEQYF.

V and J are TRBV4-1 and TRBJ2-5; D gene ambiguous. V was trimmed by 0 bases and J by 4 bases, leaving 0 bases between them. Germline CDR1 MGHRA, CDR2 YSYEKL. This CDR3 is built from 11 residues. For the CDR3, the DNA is TGCGCCAGCAGCCAAGAAGAGACCCAGTACTTC. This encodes CASSQEETQYF.

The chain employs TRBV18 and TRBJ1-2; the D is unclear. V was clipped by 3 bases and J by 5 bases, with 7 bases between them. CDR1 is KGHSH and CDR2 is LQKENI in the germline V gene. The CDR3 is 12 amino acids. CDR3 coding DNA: TGTGCCAGCTCACCGGACTCTTATGGCTACACCTTC. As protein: CASSPDSYGYTF.

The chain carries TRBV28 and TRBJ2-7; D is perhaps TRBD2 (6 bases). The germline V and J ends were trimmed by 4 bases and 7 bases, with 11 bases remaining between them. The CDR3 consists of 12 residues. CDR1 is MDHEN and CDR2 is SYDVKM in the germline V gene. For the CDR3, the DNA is TGTGCCAGCAGTTCCGGGACTTCAGAGCAGTACTTC. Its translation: CASSSGTSEQYF.

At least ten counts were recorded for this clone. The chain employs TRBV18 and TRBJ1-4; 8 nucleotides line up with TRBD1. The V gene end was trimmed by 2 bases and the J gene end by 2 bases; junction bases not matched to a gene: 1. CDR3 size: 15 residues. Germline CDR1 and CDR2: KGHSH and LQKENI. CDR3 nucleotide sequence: TGTGCCAGCTCACCAGGGGACAGGACTAATGAAAAACTGTTTTTT. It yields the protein CASSPGDRTNEKLFF.

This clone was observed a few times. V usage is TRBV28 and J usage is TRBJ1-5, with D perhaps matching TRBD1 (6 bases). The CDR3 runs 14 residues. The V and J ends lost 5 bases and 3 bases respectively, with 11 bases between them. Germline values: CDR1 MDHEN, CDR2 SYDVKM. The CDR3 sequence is CASSQDSYNQPQHF. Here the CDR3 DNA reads TGTGCCAGCAGTCAGGACAGCTACAATCAGCCCCAGCATTTT.

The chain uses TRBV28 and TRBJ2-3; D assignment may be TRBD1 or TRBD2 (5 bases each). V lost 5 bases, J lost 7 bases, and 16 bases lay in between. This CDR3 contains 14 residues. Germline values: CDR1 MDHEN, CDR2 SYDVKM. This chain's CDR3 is CASSPGPGYYTQYF. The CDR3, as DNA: TGTGCCAGCAGTCCGGGACCGGGTTATTATACGCAGTATTTT.

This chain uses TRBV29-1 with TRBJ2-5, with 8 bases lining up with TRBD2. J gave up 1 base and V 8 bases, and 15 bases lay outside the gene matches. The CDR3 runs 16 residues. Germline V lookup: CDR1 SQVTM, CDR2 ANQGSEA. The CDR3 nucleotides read TGCAGCCTCGCGGGACCAGCGGGAGTATCCCAAGAGACCCAGTACTTC. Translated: CSLAGPAGVSQETQYF.

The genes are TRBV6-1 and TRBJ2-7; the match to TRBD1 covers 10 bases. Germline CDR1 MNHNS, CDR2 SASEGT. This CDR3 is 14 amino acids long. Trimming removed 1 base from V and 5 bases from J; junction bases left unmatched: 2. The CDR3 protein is CASSEGQGADEQYF. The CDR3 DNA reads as TGTGCCAGCAGTGAAGGACAGGGGGCTGACGAGCAGTACTTC.

The chain's CDR3 is CASSETKTGRATYEQYF. In DNA, the CDR3 is TGTGCCAGCAGTGAAACCAAAACCGGGAGAGCCACCTACGAGCAGTACTTC. The genes are TRBV6-1 and TRBJ2-7, with D perhaps matching TRBD2 (6 bases). Trimming cost V 2 bases and J 2 bases, with 19 bases left between them. The CDR3 loop spans 17 amino acids. Per the germline V gene, CDR1 is MNHNS and CDR2 is SASEGT.

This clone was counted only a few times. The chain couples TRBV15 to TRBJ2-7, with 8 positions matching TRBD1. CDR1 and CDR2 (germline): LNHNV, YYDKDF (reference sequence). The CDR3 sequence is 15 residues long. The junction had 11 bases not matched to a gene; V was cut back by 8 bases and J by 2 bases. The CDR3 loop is CATDIWDRPTYEQYF. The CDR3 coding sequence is TGTGCCACCGATATTTGGGACAGGCCAACCTACGAGCAGTACTTC. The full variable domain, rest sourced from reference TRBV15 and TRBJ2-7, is DAMVIQNPRYQVTQFGKPVTLSCSQTLNHNVMYWYQQKSSQAPKLLFHYYDKDFNNEADTPDNFQSRRPNTSFCFLDIRSPGLGDTAMYLCATDIWDRPTYEQYFGPGTRLTVT.

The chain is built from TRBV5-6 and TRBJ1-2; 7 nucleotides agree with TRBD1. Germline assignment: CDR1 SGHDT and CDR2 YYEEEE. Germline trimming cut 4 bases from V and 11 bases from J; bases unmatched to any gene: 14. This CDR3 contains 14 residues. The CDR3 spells CASSITGAGFRYTF. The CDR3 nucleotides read TGTGCCAGCAGCATTACAGGGGCGGGGTTCAGATACACCTTC.

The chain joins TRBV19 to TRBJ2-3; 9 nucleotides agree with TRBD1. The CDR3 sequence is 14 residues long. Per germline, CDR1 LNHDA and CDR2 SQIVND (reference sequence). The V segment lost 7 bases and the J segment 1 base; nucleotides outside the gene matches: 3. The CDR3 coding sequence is TGTGCCAGTACCAGGGACAGGGGCACAGATACGCAGTATTTT. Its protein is CASTRDRGTDTQYF.